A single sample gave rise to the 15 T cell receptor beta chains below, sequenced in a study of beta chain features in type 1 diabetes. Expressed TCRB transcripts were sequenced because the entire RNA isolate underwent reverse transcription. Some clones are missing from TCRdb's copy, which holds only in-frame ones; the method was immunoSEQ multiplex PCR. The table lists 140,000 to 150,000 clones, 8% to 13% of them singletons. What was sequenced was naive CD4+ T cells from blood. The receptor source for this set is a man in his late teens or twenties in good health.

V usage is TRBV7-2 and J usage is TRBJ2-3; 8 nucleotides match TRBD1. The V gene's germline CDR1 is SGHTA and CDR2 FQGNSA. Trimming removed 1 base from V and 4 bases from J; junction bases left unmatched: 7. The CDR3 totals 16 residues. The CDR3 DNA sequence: TGTGCCAGCAGCTTAGATAAGGCAGGGGGCGCAGATACGCAGTATTTT. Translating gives CASSLDKAGGADTQYF. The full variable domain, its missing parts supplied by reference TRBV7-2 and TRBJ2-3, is GAGVSQSPSNKVTEKGKDVELRCDPISGHTALYWYRQSLGQGLEFLIYFQGNSAPDKSGLPSDRFSAERTGGSVSTLTIQRTQQEDSAVYLCASSLDKAGGADTQYFGPGTRLTVL.

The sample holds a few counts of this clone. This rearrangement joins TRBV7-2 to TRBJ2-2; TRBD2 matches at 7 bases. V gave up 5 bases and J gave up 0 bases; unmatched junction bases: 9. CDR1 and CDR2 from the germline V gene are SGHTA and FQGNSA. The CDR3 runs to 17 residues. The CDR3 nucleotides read TGTGCCAGCAGCCCTCCCCGCGGGGGAGCGAACACCGGGGAGCTGTTTTTT. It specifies CASSPPRGGANTGELFF.

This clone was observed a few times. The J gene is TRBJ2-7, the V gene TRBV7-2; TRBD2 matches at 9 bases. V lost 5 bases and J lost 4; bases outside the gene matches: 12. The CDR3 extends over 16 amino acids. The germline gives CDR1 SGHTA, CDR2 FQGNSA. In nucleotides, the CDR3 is TGTGCCAGCAGCCCCCCTCCCGCGGGGGGGCCGTACGAGCAGTACTTC. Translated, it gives CASSPPPAGGPYEQYF. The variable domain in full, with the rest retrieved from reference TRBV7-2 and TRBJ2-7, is GAGVSQSPSNKVTEKGKDVELRCDPISGHTALYWYRQSLGQGLEFLIYFQGNSAPDKSGLPSDRFSAERTGGSVSTLTIQRTQQEDSAVYLCASSPPPAGGPYEQYFGPGTRLTVT.

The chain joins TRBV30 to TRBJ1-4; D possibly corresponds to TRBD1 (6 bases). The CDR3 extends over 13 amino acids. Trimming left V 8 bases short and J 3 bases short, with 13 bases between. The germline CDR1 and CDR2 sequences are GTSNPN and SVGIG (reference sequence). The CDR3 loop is CASTGPPNEKLFF. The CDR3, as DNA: TGTGCCAGTACAGGGCCCCCTAATGAAAAACTGTTTTTT.

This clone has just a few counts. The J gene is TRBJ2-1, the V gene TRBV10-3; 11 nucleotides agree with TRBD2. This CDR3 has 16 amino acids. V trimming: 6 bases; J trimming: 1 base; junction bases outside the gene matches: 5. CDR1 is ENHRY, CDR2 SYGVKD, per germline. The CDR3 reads CAISLAGGPSYNEQFF. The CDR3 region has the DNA TGTGCCATCAGCTTAGCGGGGGGGCCGTCCTACAATGAGCAGTTCTTC.

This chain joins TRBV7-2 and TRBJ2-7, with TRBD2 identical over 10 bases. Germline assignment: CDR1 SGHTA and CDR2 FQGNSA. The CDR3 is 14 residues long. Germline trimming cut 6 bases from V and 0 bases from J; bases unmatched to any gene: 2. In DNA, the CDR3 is TGTGCCAGCAGTAGCGGGGGGAACTCCTACGAGCAGTACTTC. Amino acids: CASSSGGNSYEQYF.

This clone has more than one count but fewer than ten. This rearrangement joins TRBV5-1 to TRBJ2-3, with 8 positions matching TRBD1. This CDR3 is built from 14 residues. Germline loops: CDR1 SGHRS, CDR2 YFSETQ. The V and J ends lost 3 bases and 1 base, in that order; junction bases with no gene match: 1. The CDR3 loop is CASSWGQGTDTQYF. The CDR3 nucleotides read TGCGCCAGCAGCTGGGGACAGGGCACAGATACGCAGTATTTT.

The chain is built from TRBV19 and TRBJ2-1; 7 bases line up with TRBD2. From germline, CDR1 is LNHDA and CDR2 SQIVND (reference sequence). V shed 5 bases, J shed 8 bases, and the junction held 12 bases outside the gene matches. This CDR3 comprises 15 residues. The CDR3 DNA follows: TGTGCCAGTAGTGGCTGGGCGGGGGTCAAGGATGAGCAGTTCTTC. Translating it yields CASSGWAGVKDEQFF.

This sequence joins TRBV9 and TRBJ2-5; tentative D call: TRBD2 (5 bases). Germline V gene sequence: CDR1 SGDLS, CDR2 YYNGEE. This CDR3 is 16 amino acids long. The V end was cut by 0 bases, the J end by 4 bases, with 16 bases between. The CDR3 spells CASSVAVERRLETQYF. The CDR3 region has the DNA TGTGCCAGCAGCGTAGCTGTCGAGCGGAGATTAGAGACCCAGTACTTC.

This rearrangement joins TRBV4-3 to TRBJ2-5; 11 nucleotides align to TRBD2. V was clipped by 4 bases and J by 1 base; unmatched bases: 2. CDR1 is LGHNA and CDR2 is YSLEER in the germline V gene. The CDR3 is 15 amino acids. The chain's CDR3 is CASSRGTSGQETQYF. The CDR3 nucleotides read TGCGCCAGCAGCCGCGGGACTAGCGGCCAAGAGACCCAGTACTTC.

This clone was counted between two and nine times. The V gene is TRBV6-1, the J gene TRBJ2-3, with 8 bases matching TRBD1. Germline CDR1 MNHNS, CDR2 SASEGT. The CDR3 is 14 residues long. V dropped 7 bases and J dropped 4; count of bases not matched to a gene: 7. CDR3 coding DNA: TGTGCCAGCACCTTAGACAGGGGCGCAGATACGCAGTATTTT. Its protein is CASTLDRGADTQYF.

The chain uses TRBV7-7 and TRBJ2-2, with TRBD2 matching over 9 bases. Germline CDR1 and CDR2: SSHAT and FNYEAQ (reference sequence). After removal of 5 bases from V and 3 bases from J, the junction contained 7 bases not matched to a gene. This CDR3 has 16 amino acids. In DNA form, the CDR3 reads TGTGCCAGCAGCCCTCAGGGACTAGCCCACACCGGGGAGCTGTTTTTT. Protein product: CASSPQGLAHTGELFF.

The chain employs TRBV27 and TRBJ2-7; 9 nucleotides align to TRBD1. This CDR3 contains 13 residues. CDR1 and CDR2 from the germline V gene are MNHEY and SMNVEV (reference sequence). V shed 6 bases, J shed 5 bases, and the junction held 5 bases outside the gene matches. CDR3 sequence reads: CASRGTGPHEQYF. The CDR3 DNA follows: TGTGCCAGCAGGGGGACAGGGCCTCACGAGCAGTACTTC.

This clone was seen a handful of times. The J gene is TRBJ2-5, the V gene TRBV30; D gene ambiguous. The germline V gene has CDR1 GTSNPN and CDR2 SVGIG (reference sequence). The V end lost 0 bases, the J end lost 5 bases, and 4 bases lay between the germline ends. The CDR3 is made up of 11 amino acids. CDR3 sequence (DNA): TGTGCCTGGAGTGTTCTTGAGACCCAGTACTTC. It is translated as CAWSVLETQYF.

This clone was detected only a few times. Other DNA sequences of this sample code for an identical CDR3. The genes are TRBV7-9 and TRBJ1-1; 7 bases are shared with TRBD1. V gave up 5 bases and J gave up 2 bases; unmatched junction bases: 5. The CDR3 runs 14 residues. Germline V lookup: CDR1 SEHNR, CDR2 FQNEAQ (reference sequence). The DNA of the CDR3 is TGTGCCAGCAGCCTGGGGACAGCTAACACTGAAGCTTTCTTT. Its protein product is CASSLGTANTEAFF.